This T cell receptor (beta chain) stems from a study of blood T cell repertoires in COVID-19. Study overall: The study drew acute and convalescent COVID-19 samples from the United States, Italy and Spain.

The method was immunoSEQ multiplex PCR; TCRdb's version includes in-frame clones alone and lacks a portion of them. Found here are approximately 320,000 clones, 87% of them singletons; the top ten hold 8.9%. CDR1 and CDR2 from the germline V gene are LNHDA and SQIVND (reference sequence). CDR3 length: 13 residues. Trimming took off 5 bases at V and 5 bases at J, with 12 bases between the two ends. What the recovered Cohort 3 donors had was two negative PCRs, clearance, or symptom resolution. Sequences were obtained from PBMCs or T cells enriched from blood (not recorded which). V and J are TRBV19 and TRBJ1-1; D possibly corresponds to TRBD1 (5 bases). The source of this sequence is a woman between 18 and 30 years old who had recovered from COVID-19. The DNA of the CDR3 is TGTGCCAGTAGTTATCAGGGAGGGACTGAAGCTTTCTTT. Amino acids: CASSYQGGTEAFF.